Shown below are 2 T cell receptor beta chains from a single sample sequenced in a study of cytomegalovirus exposure and HLA in healthy donors. Vbeta (60) and Jbeta (13) primers were used in the PCR. The data were produced by immunoSEQ multiplex PCR, yet TCRdb's version contains in-frame clones alone and is incomplete. The sample consists of some 59,000 clones, roughly 84% of them appearing once. The specimen was PBMCs. Every receptor here comes from a woman aged 18-29 years in good health and CMV-seronegative.

This clone turned up a few times. V and J are TRBV28 and TRBJ2-7; 9 bases match TRBD1. This CDR3 contains 13 residues. The V gene end was trimmed by 6 bases and the J gene end by 6 bases; junction bases not matched to a gene: 6. Germline assignment: CDR1 MDHEN and CDR2 SYDVKM. The CDR3 loop reads CASSYDRGVEQYF. CDR3 nucleotide sequence: TGTGCCAGCAGCTATGACAGGGGGGTCGAGCAGTACTTC.

The chain has TRBV30 and TRBJ2-1; 12 bases are shared with TRBD2. Germline V gene lookup returns CDR1 GTSNPN and CDR2 SVGIG (reference sequence). The CDR3 has 15 residues. Unmatched junction bases numbered 4, after V lost 2 bases and J lost 5 bases. DNA of the CDR3: TGTGCCTGGAGTAAGGGACTAGCGGGCCACAATGAGCAGTTCTTC. Amino acids: CAWSKGLAGHNEQFF.